This paragraph reports one TCR beta chain. The data are from a study of blood T cell repertoires in COVID-19. Per the authors' pipeline: The authors estimated nucleated cell counts from reference gene primer amplification. Here immunoSEQ multiplex PCR was the method, and the copy in TCRdb shows in-frame clones only, minus some. That table gives V, J and clone size, and the DNA gave D and trimming. Here the sample spans 350,000 to 500,000 clones, roughly 88% being singletons. The CDR3 is 13 amino acids. V was pared by 3 bases and J by 2 bases, with 5 bases between. Germline V lookup: CDR1 SGDLS, CDR2 YYNGEE.

The material sequenced was PBMCs or T cells enriched from blood (not recorded which). The chain has TRBV9 and TRBJ2-2; no reliable D call. This receptor was identified in a woman younger than 30 who had been exposed to COVID-19. In DNA, the CDR3 is TGTGCCAGCAGCGAGCGAAACACCGGGGAGCTGTTTTTT. Protein: CASSERNTGELFF.